This TCR beta chain was documented in a study of T cells in tuberculosis. Profiled with immunoSEQ multiplex PCR; TCRdb holds only in-frame clones, not every one. This table has about 37,000 clones, almost 95% appearing once. Tuberculin skin test and IGRA determined adolescents' latent tuberculosis status at entry. Germline loops: CDR1 ENHRY, CDR2 SYGVKD. The CDR3 is made up of 17 amino acids. The V gene lost 0 bases and the J gene lost 2 bases, with 15 bases spanning the gap. This chain uses TRBV10-3 with TRBJ2-3; no firm D call. The sequencing sample was made of PBMCs. This clonotype originated in a donor aged 10-29 years with latent tuberculosis or without tuberculosis infection. Some clones in this sample may be carry-over from other donors' samples. CDR3 amino acids: CAISESDSNGDTDTQYF. The DNA for the CDR3 is TGTGCCATCAGTGAGTCCGATAGCAACGGAGACACAGATACGCAGTATTTT.